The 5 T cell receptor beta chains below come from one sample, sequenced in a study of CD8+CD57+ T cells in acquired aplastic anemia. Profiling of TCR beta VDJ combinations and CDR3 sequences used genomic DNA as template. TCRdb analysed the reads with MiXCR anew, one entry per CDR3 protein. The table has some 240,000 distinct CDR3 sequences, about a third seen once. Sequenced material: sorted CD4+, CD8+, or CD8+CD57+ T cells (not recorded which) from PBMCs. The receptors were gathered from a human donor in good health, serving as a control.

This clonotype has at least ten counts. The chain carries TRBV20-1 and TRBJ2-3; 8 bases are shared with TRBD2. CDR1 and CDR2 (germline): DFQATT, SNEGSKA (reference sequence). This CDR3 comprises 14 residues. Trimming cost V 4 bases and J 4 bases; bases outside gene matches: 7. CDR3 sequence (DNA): TGCAGTGCTATTATTAGCGGGACCGCAGATACGCAGTATTTT. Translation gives CSAIISGTADTQYF.

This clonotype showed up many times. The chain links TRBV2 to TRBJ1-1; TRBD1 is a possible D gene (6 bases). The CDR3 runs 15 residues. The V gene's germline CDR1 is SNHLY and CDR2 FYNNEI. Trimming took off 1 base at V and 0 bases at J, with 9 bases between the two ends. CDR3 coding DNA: TGTGCCAGCAGTGAAGGACACAGGGTGAACACTGAAGCTTTCTTT. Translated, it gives CASSEGHRVNTEAFF.

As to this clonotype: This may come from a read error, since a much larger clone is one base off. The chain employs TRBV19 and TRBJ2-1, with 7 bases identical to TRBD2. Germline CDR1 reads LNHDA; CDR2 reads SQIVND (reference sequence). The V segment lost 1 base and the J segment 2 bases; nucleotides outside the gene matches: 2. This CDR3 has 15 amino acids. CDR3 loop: CASSIAGGPYNEQFF. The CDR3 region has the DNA TGTGCCAGTAGTATAGCGGGGGGACCCTACAATGAGCAGTTCTTC. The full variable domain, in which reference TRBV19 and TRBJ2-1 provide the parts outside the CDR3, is DGGITQSPKYLFRKEGQNVTLSCEQNLNHDAMYWYRQDPGQGLRLIYYSQIVNDFQKGDIAEGYSVSREKKESFPLTVTSAQKNPTAFYLCASSIAGGPYNEQFFGPGTRLTVL.

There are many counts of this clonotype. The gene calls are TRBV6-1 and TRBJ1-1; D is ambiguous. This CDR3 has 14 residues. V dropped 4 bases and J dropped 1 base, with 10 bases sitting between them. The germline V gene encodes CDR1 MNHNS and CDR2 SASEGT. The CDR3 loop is CASSARTANTEAFF. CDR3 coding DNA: TGTGCCAGCAGTGCAAGGACGGCGAACACTGAAGCTTTCTTT.

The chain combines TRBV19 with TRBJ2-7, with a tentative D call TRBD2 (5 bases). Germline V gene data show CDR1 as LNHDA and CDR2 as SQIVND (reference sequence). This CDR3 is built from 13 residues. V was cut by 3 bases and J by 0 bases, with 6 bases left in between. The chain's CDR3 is CASSIGDSYEQYF. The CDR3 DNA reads TGTGCCAGTAGTATCGGGGACTCCTACGAGCAGTACTTC.